Described below is a single TCR beta chain sequence and its context. The germline V gene encodes CDR1 SGHRS and CDR2 YFSETQ. Losses at the gene ends were 4 bases for V and 2 bases for J; bases not matched to a gene: 9. CDR3 length equals 19 residues. As processed by the authors: Estimation of nucleated cell counts was performed using reference gene primer amplification. Produced via immunoSEQ multiplex PCR; TCRdb's table is partial and in-frame only. V, J and clone size derive from that table, while D and trimming were established from the DNA sequence. Of about 46,000 clones listed, 80% to 90% are singletons. The entry originates in a study of blood T cell repertoires in COVID-19. Study at large: The United States, Italy and Spain were the sources of the acute and convalescent COVID-19 samples. PBMCs, B-cell-depleted T cells, or T cells provided the cDNA or gDNA that made up the material.

Sequencing used peripheral blood. The TCR originated in a woman of 80 years or more with acute or convalescent COVID-19. V is TRBV5-1 and J is TRBJ2-2, with 15 positions matching TRBD2. CDR3 loop: CASSPPGLAGGHNTGELFF. CDR3 coding DNA: TGCGCCAGCAGCCCGCCGGGACTAGCGGGGGGTCATAACACCGGGGAGCTGTTTTTT.